The 21 T cell receptor beta chains below were found in one sample sequenced in a study of a mutant IDH1 vaccine in newly diagnosed glioma. Time point meaning: week 47, end of study. Every vaccination contained 300 ug of the mutant IDH1 20-mer peptide and was paired with topical imiquimod. Their target antigens are unknown. Sequencing was performed with immunoSEQ multiplex PCR; in TCRdb, only in-frame clones are kept and a portion is missing. The data contain 35,000 to 40,000 clones, 65% to 80% of them seen just once; the ten biggest clones take up around 8.9%. The sequencing here drew on PBMCs, taken from a glioma patient whose treatment included an IDH1 peptide vaccine. Receptors were obtained from a middle-aged man with glioma.

The chain is built from TRBV10-1 and TRBJ1-1; D is ambiguous. With 6 bases removed from V and 0 bases from J, the gap between germline ends came to 8 bases. Looked up from germline, CDR1 is WNHNN and CDR2 is SYGVQD (reference sequence). This CDR3 region has 13 residues. CDR3 amino acids: CASSGSLNTEAFF. The CDR3 DNA reads TGCGCCAGCAGCGGCAGCCTGAACACTGAAGCTTTCTTT.

The CDR3 loop reads CASNAPGAKNIQYF. The CDR3 region has the DNA TGTGCCAGTAATGCCCCAGGGGCCAAAAACATTCAGTACTTC. The chain uses TRBV19 and TRBJ2-4; TRBD1 might be the D (5 bases). Trimming shortened V by 7 bases and J by 1 base, and 11 bases separated the two germline ends. The germline V gene has CDR1 LNHDA and CDR2 SQIVND (reference sequence). This CDR3 spans 14 amino acids.

The CDR3 DNA reads TGTGCCAGCAGCTTATCTAGGGGGAACAAGAACACTGAAGCTTTCTTT. It is translated as CASSLSRGNKNTEAFF. The chain couples TRBV11-2 to TRBJ1-1, with a tentative D call TRBD1 (6 bases). The CDR3 is made up of 16 amino acids. V lost 2 bases and J lost 1, with 14 bases in between. The germline gives CDR1 SGHAT, CDR2 FQNNGV.

The V gene is TRBV27, the J gene TRBJ2-1; D possibly corresponds to TRBD1 (5 bases). The CDR3 runs to 16 residues. V lost 3 bases and J lost 2, with 14 bases in between. Germline V lookup: CDR1 MNHEY, CDR2 SMNVEV (reference sequence). Here the CDR3 DNA reads TGTGCCAGCAGTTTGCCCGGGCAGGGTGCCTACAATGAGCAGTTCTTC. Amino acid sequence: CASSLPGQGAYNEQFF.

The table lists this clone with a few counts. The rearrangement links TRBV7-2 to TRBJ1-4; 7 bases align to TRBD1. Unmatched junction bases numbered 17, after V lost 5 bases and J lost 11 bases. Germline V gene lookup returns CDR1 SGHTA and CDR2 FQGNSA. The CDR3 extends over 16 amino acids. Here the CDR3 DNA reads TGTGCCAGCAGCCCAGACCCGGCAGGGGGATTGCGGAAACTGTTTTTT. Its protein is CASSPDPAGGLRKLFF.

This clone was recorded once. This sequence joins TRBV5-1 and TRBJ1-1; D gene ambiguous. V was trimmed by 3 bases and J by 4 bases, leaving 13 bases between them. The CDR3 consists of 14 residues. Germline V gene sequence: CDR1 SGHRS, CDR2 YFSETQ. This chain's CDR3 is CASSSDRRGTEAFF. The CDR3 DNA is TGCGCCAGCAGCTCTGACCGACGCGGCACTGAAGCTTTCTTT.

The rearrangement uses TRBV5-6 and TRBJ2-7, with D perhaps matching TRBD1 or TRBD2 (6 bases each). V lost 0 bases, J lost 4 bases, and 14 bases lay in between. CDR3 size: 15 residues. Germline V gives CDR1 SGHDT, CDR2 YYEEEE. CDR3 protein: CASSLVGGLVYEQYF. CDR3 nucleotide sequence: TGTGCCAGCAGCTTGGTAGGGGGGCTTGTATACGAGCAGTACTTC.

CDR3 in DNA: TGTGCCTGGAGTGTTAGGGCGAGGGAGACCCAGTACTTC. Its protein product is CAWSVRARETQYF. The chain has TRBV30 and TRBJ2-5; no definite D call. Trimming shortened V by 0 bases and J by 5 bases, and 10 bases separated the two germline ends. Germline-derived CDR1 and CDR2 are GTSNPN and SVGIG (reference sequence). The CDR3 has 13 residues.

The chain uses TRBV7-2 and TRBJ2-1, with D unclear. Germline V lookup: CDR1 SGHTA, CDR2 FQGNSA. CDR3 length: 11 amino acids. The germline V and J ends were trimmed by 2 bases and 8 bases, with 4 bases remaining between them. CDR3 region: CASSLNYEQFF. CDR3 nucleotides: TGTGCCAGCAGCTTAAATTATGAGCAGTTCTTC.

The chain uses TRBV15 and TRBJ1-3; D is unclear. The CDR3 has 13 residues. The ends were cut back, 2 bases at V and 2 bases at J, with 4 bases in the middle. Germline assignment: CDR1 LNHNV and CDR2 YYDKDF (reference sequence). This chain's CDR3 is CATSRFAGNTIYF. The CDR3 DNA reads as TGTGCCACCAGCAGATTTGCTGGAAACACCATATATTTT.

The gene calls are TRBV19 and TRBJ2-7, with TRBD2 matching over 9 bases. J gave up 6 bases and V 5 bases, and 8 bases lay outside the gene matches. The CDR3 consists of 14 residues. Germline loops: CDR1 LNHDA, CDR2 SQIVND (reference sequence). The CDR3 DNA reads TGTGCCAGTAGTCAGGTAGCGGGAGCTTTCGAGCAGTACTTC. Its protein is CASSQVAGAFEQYF.

V gene TRBV7-2 combines with J gene TRBJ2-5; D gene unclear. With the DNA end fitting TRBJ2-7 better, the J assignment may be wrong. The CDR3 runs 13 residues. The V gene's germline CDR1 is SGHTA and CDR2 FQGNSA. DNA of the CDR3: TGTGCCAGCAGCCATACAGTAACCTACGAGCAGTACTTC. Its translation: CASSHTVTYEQYF.

In this sample, this clone turned up a few times. This chain links TRBV25-1 with TRBJ1-1; D remains unclear. V lost 5 bases to trimming and J lost 5 bases, with 9 bases between them. Germline V gives CDR1 MGHDK, CDR2 SYGVNS. The CDR3 extends over 12 amino acids. The CDR3: CASSRQGTEAFF. The CDR3 nucleotides are TGTGCCAGCAGTCGCCAAGGGACTGAAGCTTTCTTT.

This chain links TRBV18 with TRBJ2-5, with D unclear. CDR3 length: 14 amino acids. V was trimmed by 1 base and J by 4 bases, leaving 10 bases between them. Germline V gene lookup returns CDR1 KGHSH and CDR2 LQKENI. CDR3 in amino acids: CASSPQLGRETQYF. CDR3 bases: TGTGCCAGCTCACCACAGTTAGGACGAGAGACCCAGTACTTC.

The chain carries TRBV29-1 and TRBJ2-7, with 7 bases that match TRBD2. CDR1 is SQVTM, CDR2 ANQGSEA, per germline. V was clipped by 5 bases and J by 7 bases; unmatched bases: 11. This CDR3 spans 13 amino acids. The chain's CDR3 is CSVLRTEGGEQYF. The CDR3 bases are TGCAGCGTTCTTCGAACCGAGGGAGGGGAGCAGTACTTC.

The CDR3, as DNA: TGTGCCAGCAGCCCGAGAAATCTAGCGGGAGTTGATACGCAGTATTTT. Translation gives CASSPRNLAGVDTQYF. The chain couples TRBV13 to TRBJ2-3; 10 bases match TRBD2. V was clipped by 5 bases and J by 6 bases; unmatched bases: 11. The CDR3 is made up of 16 amino acids. The germline V gene has CDR1 PRHDT and CDR2 FYEKMQ (reference sequence). Together with reference TRBV13 and TRBJ2-3, the CDR3 gives the full variable domain: AAGVIQSPRHLIKEKRETATLKCYPIPRHDTVYWYQQGPGQDPQFLISFYEKMQSDKGSIPDRFSAQQFSDYHSELNMSSLELGDSALYFCASSPRNLAGVDTQYFGPGTRLTVL.

The chain uses TRBV27 and TRBJ1-5; TRBD1 matches at 9 bases. V lost 9 bases to trimming and J lost 2 bases; unmatched junction nucleotides: 2. The germline gives CDR1 MNHEY, CDR2 SMNVEV (reference sequence). This CDR3 has 13 amino acids. The CDR3 DNA sequence: TGTGCCAGTCGGACAGGGGGCAATCAGCCCCAGCATTTT. This encodes CASRTGGNQPQHF.

The V call is TRBV7-7, the J call TRBJ2-5; 7 positions match TRBD1. The ends lost 5 bases at V and 4 bases at J; junction bases unmatched: 4. Germline V CDR1 and CDR2: SSHAT, FNYEAQ (reference sequence). CDR3 length: 13 residues. The CDR3 region has the DNA TGTGCCAGCAGCCCCGACAGGGTAGAGACCCAGTACTTC. It yields the protein CASSPDRVETQYF.

V and J are TRBV14 and TRBJ2-1; TRBD1 matches 9 bases. The J segment lost 0 bases and the V segment lost 4 bases, leaving 7 bases of the junction unmatched. Germline CDR1 reads SGHDN; CDR2 reads FVKESK. This CDR3 spans 17 amino acids. The CDR3 sequence: CASSPGTGRPSYNEQFF. Here the CDR3 DNA reads TGTGCCAGCAGCCCCGGGACAGGGAGGCCCTCCTACAATGAGCAGTTCTTC. Combining the CDR3 with reference TRBV14 and TRBJ2-1 gives the whole variable domain EAGVTQFPSHSVIEKGQTVTLRCDPISGHDNLYWYRRVMGKEIKFLLHFVKESKQDESGMPNNRFLAERTGGTYSTLKVQPAELEDSGVYFCASSPGTGRPSYNEQFFGPGTRLTVL.

The V gene is TRBV12-5, the J gene TRBJ1-5, with 9 bases that match TRBD1. The CDR3 is 18 residues long. V shed 3 bases, J shed 0 bases, and the junction held 9 bases outside the gene matches. CDR1 LGHNT and CDR2 FRNRAP come from the germline V gene. The CDR3 sequence is CASGFLRTGEYSNQPQHF. In DNA, the CDR3 is TGTGCTAGTGGTTTTCTCCGGACAGGGGAATATAGCAATCAGCCCCAGCATTTT.

The V gene is TRBV9, the J gene TRBJ2-3; a possible D gene is TRBD1 (6 bases). The CDR3 spans 15 residues. Per germline, CDR1 SGDLS and CDR2 YYNGEE. Trimming left V 3 bases short and J 2 bases short, with 13 bases between. CDR3 DNA sequence: TGTGCCAGCAGCGCGTTAGGACAGCTCACAGATACGCAGTATTTT. Its translation is CASSALGQLTDTQYF.